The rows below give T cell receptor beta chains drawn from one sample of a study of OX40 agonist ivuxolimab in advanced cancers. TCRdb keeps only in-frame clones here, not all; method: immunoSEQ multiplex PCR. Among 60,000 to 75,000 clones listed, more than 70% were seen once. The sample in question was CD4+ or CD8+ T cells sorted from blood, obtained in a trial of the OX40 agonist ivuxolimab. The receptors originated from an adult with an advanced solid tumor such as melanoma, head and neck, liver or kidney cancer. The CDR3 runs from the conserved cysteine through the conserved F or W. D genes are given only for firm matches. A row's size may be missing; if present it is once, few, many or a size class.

cdr3_nt: TGTGCCAGCAGTTTCCGCGACTGGGTGGGGACCCAGTACTTC
cdr3_aa: CASSFRDWVGTQYF
d_call: .
v_call: TRBV28
j_call: TRBJ2-5
clone_size: .

cdr3_nt: TGTGCCAGCAGTGACGAGGGGAAGAAGGGTGAAGCTTTCTTT
cdr3_aa: CASSDEGKKGEAFF
d_call: .
v_call: TRBV2
j_call: TRBJ1-1
clone_size: .

cdr3_nt: TGTGCCAGCAGTGAATATCGACAGGGAGGCGAAGAGCAGTACTTC
cdr3_aa: CASSEYRQGGEEQYF
d_call: .
v_call: TRBV6-1
j_call: TRBJ2-7
clone_size: .

cdr3_nt: TGTGCCAGCAGCTCCCAAGGGGGATGGGAGCAGTACTTC
cdr3_aa: CASSSQGGWEQYF
d_call: .
v_call: TRBV7-3
j_call: TRBJ2-7
clone_size: .

cdr3_nt: TGTGCCACCAGCAGAGATCAGAACACTGAAGCTTTCTTT
cdr3_aa: CATSRDQNTEAFF
d_call: .
v_call: TRBV15
j_call: TRBJ1-1
clone_size: .

cdr3_nt: TGTGCCAGCAGCCCAGCCACAGGGGACGGAGTACAAAACATTCAGTACTTC
cdr3_aa: CASSPATGDGVQNIQYF
d_call: TRBD1
v_call: TRBV9
j_call: TRBJ2-4
clone_size: .

cdr3_nt: TGTGCCAGCAGCAAGGACAGGGGTTATGATGAGCAGTTCTTC
cdr3_aa: CASSKDRGYDEQFF
d_call: TRBD1
v_call: TRBV6-1
j_call: TRBJ2-1
clone_size: .

cdr3_nt: TGTGCTAGTGGTCCATTAGACAGGGGAAAAACCTCTGGGGCCAACGTCCTGACTTTC
cdr3_aa: CASGPLDRGKTSGANVLTF
d_call: TRBD1
v_call: TRBV12-5
j_call: TRBJ2-6
clone_size: .

cdr3_nt: TGTGCCAGCAGCCCACAGGGGACGGTCTACACTGAAGCTTTCTTT
cdr3_aa: CASSPQGTVYTEAFF
d_call: TRBD1
v_call: TRBV6-5
j_call: TRBJ1-1
clone_size: .

cdr3_nt: TGTGCCAGCAGCGTATCCTGGGGCGAGCAGTACTTC
cdr3_aa: CASSVSWGEQYF
d_call: .
v_call: TRBV7-2
j_call: TRBJ2-7
clone_size: once

cdr3_nt: TGTGCCAGCAGCTTGGTGGGTCAGGGCCTTTATGGCTACACCTTC
cdr3_aa: CASSLVGQGLYGYTF
d_call: .
v_call: TRBV5-4
j_call: TRBJ1-2
clone_size: once

cdr3_nt: TGCAGCGTGGGGACAGGCCTTTCCTCAGATACGCAGTATTTT
cdr3_aa: CSVGTGLSSDTQYF
d_call: TRBD1
v_call: TRBV29-1
j_call: TRBJ2-3
clone_size: .

cdr3_nt: TGTGCCAGCGGGCGGGGGGGCCTCTTTGGGCAGTACTTC
cdr3_aa: CASGRGGLFGQYF
d_call: TRBD2
v_call: TRBV27
j_call: TRBJ2-7
clone_size: .

cdr3_nt: TGTGCCAGCAGCCCTGAGGGGGGTGACACTGAAGCTTTCTTT
cdr3_aa: CASSPEGGDTEAFF
d_call: .
v_call: TRBV2
j_call: TRBJ1-1
clone_size: .

cdr3_nt: TGTGCCAGCAGCCAATATACCGGGACCCCCCGTGGCAATGAGCAGTTCTTC
cdr3_aa: CASSQYTGTPRGNEQFF
d_call: .
v_call: TRBV14
j_call: TRBJ2-1
clone_size: .

cdr3_nt: TGTGCCAGTAGTATTTTTTCAGGGATGGGGTCACCCCTCCACTTT
cdr3_aa: CASSIFSGMGSPLHF
d_call: .
v_call: TRBV19
j_call: TRBJ1-6
clone_size: once

cdr3_nt: TGTGCCAGCAGCTTGGATCGTGAGGGAGGGTGGTACGGAAACAATGAGCAGTTCTTC
cdr3_aa: CASSLDREGGWYGNNEQFF
d_call: TRBD2
v_call: TRBV5-6
j_call: TRBJ2-1
clone_size: once

cdr3_nt: TGTGCCAGCAGTCGCGACAGGGAGAGCACTGAAGCTTTCTTT
cdr3_aa: CASSRDRESTEAFF
d_call: TRBD1
v_call: TRBV11-2
j_call: TRBJ1-1
clone_size: .

cdr3_nt: TGCGCCAGCAGCTTGGTGAGGGCTGGCACAGATACGCAGTATTTT
cdr3_aa: CASSLVRAGTDTQYF
d_call: .
v_call: TRBV5-1
j_call: TRBJ2-3
clone_size: .

cdr3_nt: TGTGCCAGTAGTATAGATGGGGGGCGCGGATCTGAAGCTTTCTTT
cdr3_aa: CASSIDGGRGSEAFF
d_call: .
v_call: TRBV19
j_call: TRBJ1-1
clone_size: .

cdr3_nt: TGTGCCAGCAGCTCCGGGACGGAGGGAAACACCATATATTTT
cdr3_aa: CASSSGTEGNTIYF
d_call: .
v_call: TRBV5-6
j_call: TRBJ1-3
clone_size: .

cdr3_nt: TGTGCCAGCAGCCAGGGGAGGGGGCGCAGCTACGAGCAGTACTTC
cdr3_aa: CASSQGRGRSYEQYF
d_call: .
v_call: TRBV7-2
j_call: TRBJ2-7
clone_size: .

cdr3_nt: TGTGCCAGCAGCTTAGACAGGGATAATTCACCCCTCCACTTT
cdr3_aa: CASSLDRDNSPLHF
d_call: .
v_call: TRBV7-9
j_call: TRBJ1-6
clone_size: .

cdr3_nt: TGTGCCAGCAAAACCGACAGTCATAGCAATCAGCCCCAGCATTTT
cdr3_aa: CASKTDSHSNQPQHF
d_call: .
v_call: TRBV2
j_call: TRBJ1-5
clone_size: .

cdr3_nt: TGTGCCAGCAGCTCGGGACAGGGGATCAGGACAGATACGCAGTATTTT
cdr3_aa: CASSSGQGIRTDTQYF
d_call: TRBD1
v_call: TRBV11-3
j_call: TRBJ2-3
clone_size: .

cdr3_nt: TGTGCCAGCAGGCTCAGGGGCACTGAAGCTTTCTTT
cdr3_aa: CASRLRGTEAFF
d_call: .
v_call: TRBV7-2
j_call: TRBJ1-1
clone_size: .

cdr3_nt: TGTGCCAGCAGGGTAGCGGGAGGGCCTGAGACCCAGTACTTC
cdr3_aa: CASRVAGGPETQYF
d_call: TRBD2
v_call: TRBV11-2
j_call: TRBJ2-5
clone_size: .

cdr3_nt: TGTGCCAGCAGCTTGATGGGACAGGGGGCGGCGGCCGATACGCAGTATTTT
cdr3_aa: CASSLMGQGAAADTQYF
d_call: TRBD1
v_call: TRBV7-2
j_call: TRBJ2-3
clone_size: .

cdr3_nt: TGTGCCAGTAGTATAGTAGGCATTACCTACGAGCAGTACTTC
cdr3_aa: CASSIVGITYEQYF
d_call: .
v_call: TRBV19
j_call: TRBJ2-7
clone_size: once

cdr3_nt: TGTGCCAGCAGCTCCGGGACTAGCGGGAGGTGGGAGCAGTTCTTC
cdr3_aa: CASSSGTSGRWEQFF
d_call: TRBD2
v_call: TRBV5-4
j_call: TRBJ2-1
clone_size: .

cdr3_nt: TGCGCCAGCAGTCTGATACCCCCTCAAGCGGCCACAGATACGCAGTATTTT
cdr3_aa: CASSLIPPQAATDTQYF
d_call: .
v_call: TRBV4-1
j_call: TRBJ2-3
clone_size: .

cdr3_nt: TGTGCCATCAGTATTTTTCAGGGGGAGTTCGGCAATGAGCAGTTCTTC
cdr3_aa: CAISIFQGEFGNEQFF
d_call: TRBD1
v_call: TRBV10-3
j_call: TRBJ2-1
clone_size: .

cdr3_nt: TGTGCCAGTAGTATGAGGGCTAGCGGGAGAGGGGAGACCCAGTACTTC
cdr3_aa: CASSMRASGRGETQYF
d_call: TRBD2
v_call: TRBV19
j_call: TRBJ2-5
clone_size: .

cdr3_nt: TGTGCCAGCAGTGGAACCGGGACCGACAGATCTAACTATGGCTACACCTTC
cdr3_aa: CASSGTGTDRSNYGYTF
d_call: .
v_call: TRBV28
j_call: TRBJ1-2
clone_size: .

cdr3_nt: TGTGCCAGCAGCGTGGGACCGACTACCTACGAGCAGTACTTC
cdr3_aa: CASSVGPTTYEQYF
d_call: .
v_call: TRBV9
j_call: TRBJ2-7
clone_size: .

cdr3_nt: TGCAGCGTCGGTGGAGCTGGGGAGCAGTACTTC
cdr3_aa: CSVGGAGEQYF
d_call: .
v_call: TRBV29-1
j_call: TRBJ2-7
clone_size: .

cdr3_nt: TGTGCCAGCAGTGAAGGCGGACAGGGGGTGAACACTGAAGCTTTCTTT
cdr3_aa: CASSEGGQGVNTEAFF
d_call: TRBD1
v_call: TRBV2
j_call: TRBJ1-1
clone_size: .

cdr3_nt: TGTGCCAGCAGTCAGGGGGTCCGCACAGATACGCAGTATTTT
cdr3_aa: CASSQGVRTDTQYF
d_call: TRBD1
v_call: TRBV2
j_call: TRBJ2-3
clone_size: .

cdr3_nt: TGTGCCAGCAGCTCGTTTGGACAGGGGACCTACGAGCAGTACTTC
cdr3_aa: CASSSFGQGTYEQYF
d_call: TRBD1
v_call: TRBV11-1
j_call: TRBJ2-7
clone_size: few

cdr3_nt: TGCGCCAGCAGCTTCGACAGGAATGAAGCTTTCTTT
cdr3_aa: CASSFDRNEAFF
d_call: .
v_call: TRBV5-1
j_call: TRBJ1-1
clone_size: .

cdr3_nt: TGTGCCAGCAGCTTACAGAACCACAATGAGCAGTTCTTC
cdr3_aa: CASSLQNHNEQFF
d_call: .
v_call: TRBV7-9
j_call: TRBJ2-1
clone_size: .

cdr3_nt: TGTGCCAGCTCACCGGACAGGGGAGGTAATCAGCCCCAGCATTTT
cdr3_aa: CASSPDRGGNQPQHF
d_call: TRBD1
v_call: TRBV18
j_call: TRBJ1-5
clone_size: .

cdr3_nt: TGTGCCAGCACCCAAGAGGGCGGGATACAGGCCCAGTACTTC
cdr3_aa: CASTQEGGIQAQYF
d_call: .
v_call: TRBV6-1
j_call: TRBJ2-5
clone_size: .

cdr3_nt: TGCAGCGTTGAGCACAGTTACGAGCAGTACTTC
cdr3_aa: CSVEHSYEQYF
d_call: .
v_call: TRBV29-1
j_call: TRBJ2-7
clone_size: .

cdr3_nt: TGTGCCAGCAGCTTAGAGGCGGTGGGGCAGGGAACTTTCTACGAGCAGTACTTC
cdr3_aa: CASSLEAVGQGTFYEQYF
d_call: .
v_call: TRBV7-9
j_call: TRBJ2-7
clone_size: .

cdr3_nt: TGTGCCAGCAGCCGTAACTCTGGAAACACCATATATTTT
cdr3_aa: CASSRNSGNTIYF
d_call: .
v_call: TRBV7-2
j_call: TRBJ1-3
clone_size: many

cdr3_nt: TGCGCCAGCAGCTTGAGGGCAGGGAGGGACGAGCAGTACTTC
cdr3_aa: CASSLRAGRDEQYF
d_call: TRBD2
v_call: TRBV5-1
j_call: TRBJ2-7
clone_size: .